Described below is a single TCR beta chain sequence and its context. Its antigen is not identified. This sample is drawn from a study of OX40 agonist ivuxolimab in advanced cancers. Across the study: Ivuxolimab was administered intravenously to patients at 0.01 to 10 mg/kg every 2 weeks.

Sampling times: baseline, cycle 4 day 1, cycle 7 day 1. TCRdb's copy holds only in-frame clones and misses some; the assay was immunoSEQ multiplex PCR. There are under 60,000 clones in the sample; 94% occur only once, and 12% lies in the top ten. Whole-study findings and limits: Specificity for antigen went undetermined in the expanded peripheral T cells. In a subset of nonresponders, normalized T-cell clonal expansion was also low.

Germline lookup yields CDR1 SEHNR and CDR2 FQNEAQ (reference sequence). This CDR3 contains 16 residues. The trim removed 5 bases at V and 0 bases at J, leaving 3 bases unmatched. V gene TRBV7-9 combines with J gene TRBJ2-3, with 12 bases lining up with TRBD2. The receptor was derived from an adult with an advanced solid tumor such as melanoma, head and neck, liver or kidney cancer. Sequenced material: CD4+ or CD8+ T cells sorted from blood, taken in a trial of the OX40 agonist ivuxolimab. The CDR3 nucleotides read TGTGCCAGCAGCGCCCTAGCGGGAGGGAGCACAGATACGCAGTATTTT. This translates into CASSALAGGSTDTQYF.